The clone carrying this T cell receptor (beta chain) was seen only once. Recipients received nonmyeloablative bone marrow transplants from related graft donors, with transient mixed chimerism. Unstimulated Tregs (CD4+CD25+CD127-) and CD4+CD25- non-Tregs were sorted from PBMCs. The CDR3 sequence is 15 residues long. The V gene's germline CDR1 is MGHRA and CDR2 YSYEKL. This sample is drawn from a study of Tregs in tolerant kidney transplant recipients. Sequencing used immunoSEQ multiplex PCR; TCRdb keeps in-frame clones, though not all of them. Of around 64,000 clones listed, about 90% are singletons. The genes are TRBV4-1 and TRBJ2-5; D perhaps matches TRBD1 (6 bases). The J call is doubtful: the DNA matches TRBJ2-7 better. This clonotype was sampled from a human patient who received a combined kidney and bone marrow transplant. The graft donor may be the source of some T cells. The specimen was CD4+ T cells from blood (PBMCs), collected 6 months after the transplant. Written as DNA, the CDR3 is TGCGCCAGCAGCCATTGGGTAAGGGGGACCTACGAGCAGTACTTC. The encoded protein is CASSHWVRGTYEQYF.